This T cell receptor beta chain originates from a study of blood T cell repertoires in COVID-19. Study-wide background: The United States, Italy and Spain supplied acute and convalescent COVID-19 samples. Sources were T cells, B-cell-depleted T cells, or PBMCs; the material itself was cDNA or gDNA.

The CDR3 length is 13 residues. Germline CDR1 MNHEY, CDR2 SMNVEV (reference sequence). Comment on this clone: A read error may account for a junction end that differs from germline.

Original data processing: How many nucleated cells were present was estimated from reference gene primer amplification. Only in-frame clones appear in the TCRdb table, and some are missing; sequencing was by immunoSEQ multiplex PCR. D and trimming come from the DNA, and the V and J calls and clone size come from that table. The table records some 90,000 clones, 70% to 90% of them present only once. This receptor was taken from a woman aged 80 or over with acute or convalescent COVID-19. V and J are TRBV27 and TRBJ2-4; TRBD1 aligns across 9 bases. Sequencing was done on a sample of peripheral blood. For the CDR3, the DNA is TGTGCCAGCAGGGGGACAGGGAAAAACATTCAGTACTTT. As protein: CASRGTGKNIQYF.